These T cell receptor beta chains were read from a single sample in a study of technical replicates of blood from a handful of donors. Produced via immunoSEQ multiplex PCR; TCRdb's table is partial and in-frame only. The sample yields tens of thousands of clones, about 93% seen once. Sample: PBMCs. Receptors originate from a human donor in good health. Some clones in this sample may be carry-over from other donors' samples. CDR3s leave out the opening cysteine and the closing phenylalanine or tryptophan.

V gene: TRBV7-2
J gene: TRBJ2-3
CDR3 protein: ASSLVAGMTDTQY

V gene: TRBV6-6
J gene: TRBJ1-2
CDR3 protein: ASSRPGTGST

V gene: TRBV4-3
J gene: TRBJ2-7
CDR3 protein: ASSQASSGRSEQY

V gene: TRBV9
J gene: TRBJ2-1
CDR3 protein: ASSYTSESSYNEQF

V gene: TRBV27
J gene: TRBJ1-1
CDR3 protein: ASSPTTGPEAF

V gene: TRBV6-1
J gene: TRBJ2-1
CDR3 protein: ATATGYGSYNEQF

V gene: TRBV30
J gene: TRBJ1-2
CDR3 protein: AWRTGGSYGYT

V gene: TRBV2
J gene: TRBJ2-7
CDR3 protein: ASTGPGGVGEQY

V gene: TRBV5-6
J gene: TRBJ2-7
CDR3 protein: ASSSGLAGAGYEQY

V gene: TRBV25-1
J gene: TRBJ2-5
CDR3 protein: ASSDYRVTSETQY

V gene: TRBV7-2
J gene: TRBJ1-4
CDR3 protein: ASSLEPGGKKLF

V gene: TRBV6-6
J gene: TRBJ1-6
CDR3 protein: ASSYSGDSPLH

V gene: TRBV5-4
J gene: TRBJ2-3
CDR3 protein: ASSGGLAGSTDKVTQY

V gene: TRBV7-9
J gene: TRBJ1-2
CDR3 protein: ASSFGQVYGYT

V gene: TRBV19
J gene: TRBJ1-2
CDR3 protein: ASSKPTERIGYT

V gene: TRBV5-6
J gene: TRBJ1-5
CDR3 protein: ASSLTVSQPQH

V gene: TRBV27
J gene: TRBJ1-1
CDR3 protein: ASRTGPLTEAF

V gene: TRBV6-5
J gene: TRBJ2-7
CDR3 protein: ASSYSAGGRARQY

V gene: TRBV4-2
J gene: TRBJ2-1
CDR3 protein: ASSQDGTRWI

V gene: TRBV27
J gene: TRBJ1-5
CDR3 protein: ASSFQGNQPQH

V gene: TRBV18
J gene: TRBJ1-2
CDR3 protein: ASSPQGTGDNYGYT

V gene: TRBV7-3
J gene: TRBJ1-3
CDR3 protein: ASRPTQGTGPARSGNTIY

V gene: TRBV4-2
J gene: TRBJ2-7
CDR3 protein: ASSQDGDRGSEQY

V gene: TRBV19
J gene: TRBJ1-1
CDR3 protein: ASIKVGGGHTEAF

V gene: TRBV4-3
J gene: TRBJ2-1
CDR3 protein: ASSQDQGGEQF

V gene: TRBV29-1
J gene: TRBJ2-1
CDR3 protein: SAWGLAGHNEQF

V gene: TRBV27
J gene: TRBJ2-7
CDR3 protein: ASSYSGRSYEQY

V gene: TRBV5-4
J gene: TRBJ1-2
CDR3 protein: ASSRGQGAMGYT

V gene: TRBV29-1
J gene: TRBJ2-3
CDR3 protein: SVAPSGITDTQY

V gene: TRBV5-4
J gene: TRBJ2-1
CDR3 protein: ASSPAGESLNEQF

V gene: TRBV9
J gene: TRBJ2-7
CDR3 protein: ASSAPGYEQY

V gene: TRBV25-1
J gene: TRBJ2-2
CDR3 protein: ASRLRGGSGELF

V gene: TRBV7-3
J gene: TRBJ1-6
CDR3 protein: ASSLIFGSPLH

V gene: TRBV5-1
J gene: TRBJ2-1
CDR3 protein: ASSLTGDSYNEQF

V gene: TRBV19
J gene: TRBJ2-2
CDR3 protein: ASSIVLAGGLNTGELF

V gene: TRBV11-2
J gene: TRBJ2-3
CDR3 protein: ASSAGLAPDTQY

V gene: TRBV29-1
J gene: TRBJ2-1
CDR3 protein: SVDQGNEQF

V gene: TRBV15
J gene: TRBJ2-3
CDR3 protein: ATSRDSGDTQY

V gene: TRBV4-3
J gene: TRBJ2-7
CDR3 protein: ASSQDGQGAREQY

V gene: TRBV5-1
J gene: TRBJ2-6
CDR3 protein: ASSLVWGGLGSGANVLT

V gene: TRBV21-1
J gene: TRBJ1-1
CDR3 protein: ASSKERPRSNTEAF

V gene: TRBV5-4
J gene: TRBJ1-3
CDR3 protein: ASSLGGSSGNTIY

V gene: TRBV29-1
J gene: TRBJ1-1
CDR3 protein: SVESSTRGEAF

V gene: TRBV11-1
J gene: TRBJ1-2
CDR3 protein: ASSGPGQGYGYT

V gene: TRBV2
J gene: TRBJ2-7
CDR3 protein: ASNTRGTGIEQY

V gene: TRBV6-1
J gene: TRBJ2-7
CDR3 protein: ASSEVWDRAYEQY

V gene: TRBV5-1
J gene: TRBJ1-2
CDR3 protein: ASSLEQNNYGYT

V gene: TRBV4-3
J gene: TRBJ1-5
CDR3 protein: ASSQDRRPYAGQPQH

V gene: TRBV21-1
J gene: TRBJ2-7
CDR3 protein: ASSKGDPGTNSYEQY

V gene: TRBV28
J gene: TRBJ2-5
CDR3 protein: ASSRGGSVETQY

V gene: TRBV7-6
J gene: TRBJ2-7
CDR3 protein: ASSPNQGLAGGVDPYEQY

V gene: TRBV27
J gene: TRBJ2-2
CDR3 protein: ASKQGYGELF

V gene: TRBV5-6
J gene: TRBJ1-5
CDR3 protein: ASSCERVSSGNQPQH

V gene: TRBV4-3
J gene: TRBJ2-7
CDR3 protein: ASSQDRLAGAYEQY

V gene: TRBV5-1
J gene: TRBJ2-7
CDR3 protein: ASSLSASGSYEQY